Given below is one TCR beta chain in context. Its antigen remains unknown. The sample is drawn from a study of cytomegalovirus exposure and HLA in healthy donors. CDR3 size: 13 residues. Trimming pared 0 bases from V and 5 bases from J, leaving 5 bases between. Germline V lookup: CDR1 MNHNS, CDR2 SASEGT. Study results and limitations: Several of the most significant clusters were apparently associated with common viral pathogens in a later analysis. Previously analyzed data showed that most TCR beta V segments were productive at a frequency of about 87% or about 30%.

Primers: 60 Vbeta forward and 13 Jbeta reverse. The data were produced by immunoSEQ multiplex PCR, yet TCRdb's version contains in-frame clones alone and is incomplete. In the table there are about 170,000 clones, about 80% of which are singletons. The V gene is TRBV6-1, the J gene TRBJ1-5, with no clear D. The clonotype comes from a man in his thirties or forties in good health and CMV-seropositive. The source material was PBMCs. CDR3 sequence reads: CASSEARDQPQHF. CDR3 in DNA: TGTGCCAGCAGTGAAGCTCGAGATCAGCCCCAGCATTTT.